A single sample is the source of the 17 T cell receptor beta chains below, sequenced in a study of Ad26.COV2.S vaccination and SARS-CoV-2 variants. Profiled with immunoSEQ multiplex PCR; TCRdb holds only in-frame clones, not every one. The profile covers some 300,000 clones, with 70% to 90% appearing a single time and 1.9% taken by the ten largest. Treatment of the sample: some 19 received Ad26.COV2.S at low or high dose, single or two shots; five or six received placebo; per-sample allocation not given. Sample collection was performed on day 63 after the first vaccine or placebo injection. Sequences were derived from peripheral blood, sampled in a trial of Ad26.COV2.S vaccine versus placebo. These receptors were obtained from a person aged 18-65 years who received the Ad26.COV2.S COVID-19 vaccine or a placebo.

This chain joins TRBV7-6 and TRBJ1-1; no clear D gene. Trimming removed 7 bases at V and 0 bases at J, with 12 bases between. This CDR3 comprises 14 residues. CDR1 and CDR2 from the germline V gene are SGHVS and FNYEAQ. DNA for the CDR3: TGTGCCAGCACCTCCCCCGACTTGAACACTGAAGCTTTCTTT. Translating gives CASTSPDLNTEAFF.

The chain links TRBV5-1 to TRBJ2-7, with 7 bases aligning to TRBD1. The CDR3 has 13 amino acids. Germline V gene data show CDR1 as SGHRS and CDR2 as YFSETQ. V trimming: 3 bases; J trimming: 7 bases; junction bases outside the gene matches: 7. CDR3 protein: CASSSDSRGEQYF. CDR3 sequence (DNA): TGCGCCAGCAGCTCGGACAGCAGGGGGGAGCAGTACTTC.

This clone was counted between two and nine times. Other nucleotide sequences in the sample specify the same CDR3. The chain employs TRBV6-2 or TRBV6-3 and TRBJ1-1; D not resolved. The CDR3 runs to 11 residues. Germline CDR1 reads MNHEY; CDR2 reads SVGEGT. Trimming removed 5 bases from V and 2 bases from J, with 3 bases in between. CDR3 coding DNA: TGTGCCAGCAGTCGAAACACTGAAGCTTTCTTT. It codes for CASSRNTEAFF.

The chain uses TRBV20-1 and TRBJ2-7, with no clear D. Trimming shortened V by 6 bases and J by 5 bases, and 11 bases separated the two germline ends. This CDR3 has 11 residues. Germline lookup yields CDR1 DFQATT and CDR2 SNEGSKA (reference sequence). The CDR3 nucleotides are TGCAGTGCCCTTGGAGAGGACGAGCAGTACTTC. It codes for CSALGEDEQYF.

V is TRBV6-5 and J is TRBJ2-3; 8 nucleotides agree with TRBD1. The CDR3 spans 15 residues. The trim removed 7 bases at V and 0 bases at J, leaving 6 bases unmatched. From germline, CDR1 is MNHEY and CDR2 SVGAGI. The CDR3 DNA sequence: TGTGCCAGCACTAGGGACAGGTTTAGCACAGATACGCAGTATTTT. This gives the protein CASTRDRFSTDTQYF.

The V gene is TRBV2, the J gene TRBJ1-1, with D unclear. Germline CDR1 is SNHLY and CDR2 is FYNNEI. V shed 5 bases and J shed 0 bases, with 13 bases lying between them. The CDR3 runs to 15 residues. In DNA, the CDR3 is TGTGCCAGCAGTCTTGAGACAAGGTTGAACACTGAAGCTTTCTTT. Its translation: CASSLETRLNTEAFF.

The chain combines TRBV5-6 with TRBJ2-3; 9 positions agree with TRBD2. Trimming at V came to 4 bases and at J to 8 bases, leaving 2 bases not matched to a gene. The germline V gene encodes CDR1 SGHDT and CDR2 YYEEEE. The length of the CDR3 is 12 residues. The CDR3 is CASSPRGGTQYF. The CDR3 region has the DNA TGTGCCAGCAGCCCGCGGGGGGGTACGCAGTATTTT.

J is TRBJ1-2 and V is TRBV20-1; no clear D. CDR1 and CDR2 from the germline V gene are DFQATT and SNEGSKA (reference sequence). The CDR3 spans 11 residues. Trimming removed 3 bases from V and 10 bases from J, with 12 bases in between. CDR3: CSASPKVYYTF. The CDR3 nucleotides are TGCAGTGCTAGCCCCAAGGTTTACTACACCTTC.

The rearrangement uses TRBV7-2 and TRBJ2-7; 12 bases line up with TRBD2. CDR1 and CDR2 (germline): SGHTA, FQGNSA. Losses at the gene ends were 5 bases for V and 7 bases for J; bases not matched to a gene: 9. CDR3 size: 15 residues. Here the CDR3 DNA reads TGTGCCAGCAGCCCTCGACTAGCGGGGGCTAAAGAGCAGTACTTC. Translation: CASSPRLAGAKEQYF.

V usage is TRBV4-3 and J usage is TRBJ2-6, with 8 bases matching TRBD1. The germline V gene encodes CDR1 LGHNA and CDR2 YSLEER. The V gene end was trimmed by 0 bases and the J gene end by 2 bases; junction bases not matched to a gene: 6. This CDR3 is 18 amino acids long. CDR3 region: CASSQDPQGATGANVLTF. The DNA of the CDR3 is TGCGCCAGCAGCCAAGACCCTCAGGGGGCGACTGGGGCCAACGTCCTGACTTTC.

This sequence joins TRBV3-1 (or the pseudogene TRBV3-2) and TRBJ1-1; D uncertain. V was pared by 4 bases and J by 3 bases, with 6 bases between. Per the germline V gene, CDR1 is LGHDT and CDR2 is YNNKEL (reference sequence). The CDR3 has 12 residues. CDR3 sequence (DNA): TGTGCCAGCAGCCTTGGGGACACTGAAGCTTTCTTT. This encodes CASSLGDTEAFF.

This clone was seen just once. This chain uses TRBV11-2 with TRBJ1-5; D gene unclear. Germline assignment: CDR1 SGHAT and CDR2 FQNNGV. V shed 5 bases and J shed 7 bases, with 12 bases lying between them. This CDR3 comprises 13 residues. CDR3 loop: CASSPSLSQPQHF. CDR3 nucleotides: TGTGCCAGCAGCCCATCGTTGAGCCAGCCCCAGCATTTT.

The chain is built from TRBV7-2 and TRBJ1-2; D gene ambiguous. CDR3 size: 11 residues. V lost 4 bases and J 2 bases, leaving 2 bases between the germline ends. In germline, CDR1 is SGHTA, CDR2 FQGNSA. The chain's CDR3 is CASSSNYGYTF. DNA of the CDR3: TGTGCCAGCAGCTCCAACTATGGCTACACCTTC.

The chain joins TRBV10-3 to TRBJ2-7, with D tentatively TRBD1 (6 bases). Germline CDR1 reads ENHRY; CDR2 reads SYGVKD. The CDR3 runs to 16 residues. Trimming pared 0 bases from V and 7 bases from J, leaving 19 bases between. The CDR3 sequence is CAISESGQGPLGEQYF. CDR3 nucleotide sequence: TGTGCCATCAGTGAGTCGGGGCAGGGGCCTCTAGGAGAGCAGTACTTC.

This chain links TRBV6-6 with TRBJ2-7; 11 bases map to TRBD1. The germline V gene encodes CDR1 MNHNY and CDR2 SVGAGI (reference sequence). This CDR3 region has 15 residues. Trimming removed 4 bases from V and 3 bases from J; junction bases left unmatched: 5. The CDR3 is CASSLAGTGGYEQYF. CDR3 sequence (DNA): TGTGCCAGCAGTTTAGCCGGGACAGGGGGCTACGAGCAGTACTTC.

J is TRBJ2-7 and V is TRBV6-5, with TRBD2 as a possible D gene (5 bases). The germline CDR1 and CDR2 sequences are MNHEY and SVGAGI. This CDR3 has 14 residues. Trimming shortened V by 4 bases and J by 12 bases, and 22 bases separated the two germline ends. This chain's CDR3 is CASSFPGGLLNPYF. Here the CDR3 DNA reads TGTGCCAGCAGTTTCCCTGGCGGGCTACTTAATCCGTACTTC.

J is TRBJ1-2 and V is TRBV7-2; D perhaps matches TRBD1 (5 bases). V was clipped by 5 bases and J by 4 bases, with 14 bases between them. The CDR3 consists of 14 residues. Germline V gene data show CDR1 as SGHTA and CDR2 as FQGNSA. The CDR3 region is CASSPLGTAYGYTF. CDR3 DNA: TGTGCCAGCAGCCCGCTGGGGACCGCCTATGGCTACACCTTC.